This paragraph covers one TCR beta chain sequence. Its target is unknown. TCRdb re-derived calls from the 5' RACE reads in MiXCR, one entry per CDR3 protein. The data hold 250,000 to 300,000 distinct CDR3 sequences, with approximately 20% observed a single time. This entry comes from a study of CD8 T cells in ankylosing spondylitis. There are 12 residues in the CDR3. Germline assignment: CDR1 DFQATT and CDR2 SNEGSKA (reference sequence). V lost 7 bases and J 0 bases, leaving 7 bases between the germline ends. Study results and limitations: Reportedly, matched ankylosing spondylitis synovial fluid was significantly enriched for disease-linked clones.

Sequences were obtained from blood, either unsorted or a sorted T cell fraction (not recorded which). This chain connects TRBV20-1 to TRBJ1-5; D may be TRBD1 (5 bases). The clonotype comes from a male donor with ankylosing spondylitis or in good health (not recorded which). CDR3 coding DNA: TGCAGTGTAGGGGATAGCAATCAGCCCCAGCATTTT. Residues: CSVGDSNQPQHF.